The source of this TCR beta chain is a study of cytomegalovirus exposure and HLA in healthy donors. Use of 60 Vbeta and 13 Jbeta primers characterized the PCR. The protocol was immunoSEQ multiplex PCR, while the TCRdb copy is restricted to in-frame clones and leaves out a portion. The sample lists under 200,000 clones, around 80% seen once, with under 4.5% in the top ten. Germline-derived CDR1 and CDR2 are SEHNR and FQNEAQ (reference sequence). Trimming cost V 7 bases and J 3 bases, with 19 bases left between them. The CDR3 totals 16 residues. The chain combines TRBV7-9 with TRBJ2-1; TRBD2 might be the D (9 bases). Sample: PBMCs. The sequence came from a woman aged 25 to 39 in good health and CMV-seropositive. CDR3 sequence (DNA): TGTGCCAGCACCCAGGGGGCGGGGGGGCTCTACAATGAGCAGTTCTTC. Its protein is CASTQGAGGLYNEQFF.